The clone carrying this T cell receptor beta chain appeared once. Clones were sequenced by immunoSEQ multiplex PCR, and TCRdb holds only the in-frame ones, with some missing. The table records approximately 20,000 clones, about nine tenths of them present only once. The sample belongs to a study of T cell changes during pregnancy in multiple sclerosis. Germline loops: CDR1 SGHNT, CDR2 YYREEE (reference sequence). This CDR3 has 13 residues. The V end lost 6 bases, the J end lost 5 bases, and 12 bases lay between the germline ends. The material was CD8+ T cells from peripheral blood mononuclear cells, obtained in the third trimester of pregnancy. The chain carries TRBV5-4 and TRBJ2-1; TRBD2 is a possible D gene (5 bases). The source of this sequence is a female donor in good health, enrolled as a control in a pregnancy study. This chain's CDR3 is CASTTWENNEQFF. CDR3 in DNA: TGTGCCAGCACCACTTGGGAGAACAATGAGCAGTTCTTC.